Shown below are 19 T cell receptor beta chains from a single sample sequenced in a study of T cells expressing NK-cell markers. TCRdb re-analyzed the 5' RACE reads; it lists each CDR3 protein once, without DNA. The sample includes about 110,000 distinct CDR3 sequences. Sequencing was carried out using blood T cells: a sorted CD56 or NKG2C T cell subset, CD4+ or CD8+ T cells, or bulk PBMC T cells (not recorded which). Source of these receptors: a woman between 18 and 70 years old in good health.

The genes are TRBV5-5 and TRBJ2-7; there is no DNA to check the TCRdb D call of TRBD1. This CDR3 comprises 16 residues. Germline CDR1 reads SGHKS; CDR2 reads YYEKEE (reference sequence). CDR3 protein: CASSPGPGTGAYEQYF.

The V gene is TRBV5-5, the J gene TRBJ2-2; the D gene TCRdb calls, TRBD2, cannot be checked with no DNA. The germline CDR1 and CDR2 sequences are SGHKS and YYEKEE (reference sequence). The CDR3 totals 14 residues. This CDR3 is CASSPGTSSGELFF.

The CDR3 loop is CASKVRGWTGELFF. The rearrangement links TRBV10-2 to TRBJ2-2; checking the TCRdb D call of TRBD1 is not possible without DNA. The CDR3 sequence is 14 residues long. CDR1 and CDR2 from the germline V gene are WSHSY and SAAADI.

This chain links TRBV4-1 with TRBJ2-1; TCRdb's D call, TRBD1, is unchecked because there is no DNA. In germline, CDR1 is MGHRA, CDR2 YSYEKL. The CDR3 runs 15 residues. The CDR3 region is CASSPPGQGATEQFF.

The chain combines TRBV12-3 or TRBV12-4 with TRBJ2-1; checking the TCRdb D call of TRBD1 is not possible without DNA. This CDR3 is built from 15 residues. CDR3 region: CASSKGQVSYNEQFF.

This chain connects TRBV20-1 to TRBJ2-3; TCRdb names TRBD2, which stays unverified in the absence of DNA. CDR3 length: 16 residues. Germline loops: CDR1 DFQATT, CDR2 SNEGSKA (reference sequence). CDR3 loop: CSARHLAGGESDTQYF.

The CDR3 reads CATSSNRETQYF. V gene TRBV15 combines with J gene TRBJ2-5; TCRdb's D call of TRBD1 is untestable without DNA. This CDR3 is built from 12 residues. The germline V gene has CDR1 LNHNV and CDR2 YYDKDF (reference sequence). Based on the CDR3 plus reference TRBV15 and TRBJ2-5, the full variable domain is DAMVIQNPRYQVTQFGKPVTLSCSQTLNHNVMYWYQQKSSQAPKLLFHYYDKDFNNEADTPDNFQSRRPNTSFCFLDIRSPGLGDTAMYLCATSSNRETQYFGPGTRLLVL.

The CDR3 spells CASSFMGGRAEVTDTQYF. The chain has TRBV12-3 or TRBV12-4 and TRBJ2-3; TCRdb reports TRBD2, a call that lacks DNA to check it against. This CDR3 comprises 18 residues.

This chain connects TRBV27 to TRBJ2-5; TCRdb proposes TRBD1, but this gene call is untestable without DNA. The CDR3 sequence is 15 residues long. Germline V gene sequence: CDR1 MNHEY, CDR2 SMNVEV (reference sequence). This CDR3 is CASRPVRDREETQYF.

The gene calls are TRBV5-1 and TRBJ2-7; the D call of TRBD1 rests on TCRdb alone, since no DNA is present to check it. Germline lookup yields CDR1 SGHRS and CDR2 YFSETQ. CDR3 length: 13 amino acids. CDR3 amino acids: CASSSGQVYEQYF.

The chain joins TRBV1 to TRBJ1-2; TCRdb returns TRBD1, unconfirmable since there is no DNA. TRBV1 counts as a pseudogene. The CDR3 covers 12 residues. The CDR3 spells CTSSPPGASYTF.

This chain uses TRBV12-3 or TRBV12-4 with TRBJ2-5; TCRdb outputs TRBD1, but without DNA this stays unchecked. This CDR3 has 17 residues. The CDR3 reads CASSLPPEGPLHRAQYF.

J is TRBJ2-4 and V is TRBV7-2. The CDR3 contains 11 residues. The germline V gene encodes CDR1 SGHTA and CDR2 FQGNSA. The CDR3 sequence is CASSLLAIQYF.

The rearrangement links TRBV29-1 to TRBJ2-6; the TCRdb D gene call, TRBD1, has no DNA to confirm it. CDR1 and CDR2 from the germline V gene are SQVTM and ANQGSEA. The CDR3 has 16 amino acids. CDR3 in amino acids: CSVEDWTGGGANVLTF.

The chain links TRBV24-1 to TRBJ2-1; the D gene TCRdb calls, TRBD1, cannot be checked with no DNA. The CDR3 sequence is 18 residues long. Germline V gene lookup returns CDR1 KGHDR and CDR2 SFDVKD. CDR3 loop: CATSDTRRAGTSYNEQFF.

The genes are TRBV6-5 and TRBJ1-5. The CDR3 is 13 amino acids. CDR1 and CDR2 from the germline V gene are MNHEY and SVGAGI. The CDR3: CASSYGSNQPQHF.

The V call is TRBV7-9, the J call TRBJ2-5; TCRdb returns TRBD1, unconfirmable since there is no DNA. The CDR3 totals 17 residues. The germline V gene has CDR1 SEHNR and CDR2 FQNEAQ (reference sequence). CDR3 sequence reads: CASSEDTWLPRGETQYF.

V is TRBV7-3 and J is TRBJ2-1; TCRdb lists TRBD1, though no DNA is available to test this call. In germline, CDR1 is SGHTA, CDR2 FQGTGA. The CDR3 runs to 14 residues. This CDR3 reads CASSPTGDYNEQFF.

V usage is TRBV5-1 and J usage is TRBJ2-7. Germline V lookup: CDR1 SGHRS, CDR2 YFSETQ. This CDR3 has 15 residues. The CDR3 loop reads CASSLGRSGLYEQYF.